This T cell receptor beta chain was obtained from a study of shared clonotypes between healthy human individuals. On the study more broadly: Aged between 18 and 49, the donors were a couple of women and a few men. Whole-study results and caveats: The researchers took only blood, and tissue repertoires probably look different.

Each PCR replicate from the sorted subsets contained around 0.2 ug DNA, which is some 30,000 T cell genomes. Some clones are missing from TCRdb's copy, which holds only in-frame ones; the method was immunoSEQ multiplex PCR. The sample gives millions of clones, 85% to 95% of which show up once; more than 0.1% is in the top ten. About this clone itself: Antigen unknown.

The TCR sequence derives from a young man in good health. Sequenced input: naive CD4+ T cells sorted from blood. The subset denotes: CD45RA+ positively selected.

CDR3 sequence (DNA): TGTGCCTGGAGTGCCCGGCACAGGGGCGCCAATCAGCCCCAGCATTTT. Its translation: CAWSARHRGANQPQHF. The chain has TRBV30 and TRBJ1-5, with 7 positions matching TRBD1. This CDR3 has 16 residues. Looked up from germline, CDR1 is GTSNPN and CDR2 is SVGIG (reference sequence). V was pared by 1 base and J by 3 bases, with 9 bases of the junction left unmatched.